The rows below give T cell receptor beta chains drawn from one sample of a study of cytomegalovirus exposure and HLA in healthy donors. Clones were read by immunoSEQ multiplex PCR, and TCRdb kept only the in-frame ones, dropping some. Of about 140,000 clones listed, over 70% were seen once; the top ten hold 4.5% to 6.5%. The sample comprised PBMCs. These receptors all come from a male donor in good health and CMV-seronegative. The CDR3 runs from the conserved cysteine through the conserved F or W. Fields, in order: J gene, clone size, D gene, V gene, CDR3 DNA, CDR3 protein. A D gene is named only where the DNA matches it firmly. The size entry is marked missing in some rows and otherwise reads once, few, many or a size class.

J: TRBJ2-7
size: .
D: TRBD1
V: TRBV27
DNA: TGTGCCAGCCGGGACAGGGGGCTCACCTACGAGCAGTACTTC
CDR3: CASRDRGLTYEQYF

J: TRBJ2-5
size: .
D: TRBD1
V: TRBV28
DNA: TGTGCCAGCAGTCGTCAGGGGGCTCGAGTGACCCAGTACTTC
CDR3: CASSRQGARVTQYF

J: TRBJ2-1
size: .
D: .
V: TRBV19
DNA: TGTGCCAGTAGTATAGAGTTCCTAGGTGAGCAGTTCTTC
CDR3: CASSIEFLGEQFF

J: TRBJ2-3
size: .
D: TRBD2
V: TRBV7-2
DNA: TGTGCCAGCAGGCCTACAAGCGGGGGAACTTATACGCAGTATTTT
CDR3: CASRPTSGGTYTQYF

J: TRBJ2-2
size: .
D: TRBD2
V: TRBV7-3
DNA: TGTGCCAGCAGCTCCGATAGCGGGGGGGCCGCGAACACCGGGGAGCTGTTTTTT
CDR3: CASSSDSGGAANTGELFF

J: TRBJ1-6
size: .
D: .
V: TRBV28
DNA: TGTGCCAGCAGTTTAGGGGGGACTGGTAATTCACCCCTCCACTTT
CDR3: CASSLGGTGNSPLHF

J: TRBJ1-1
size: .
D: .
V: TRBV19
DNA: TGTGCCAGTAGTGGGTCAGGTTTAGAAGCTTTCTTT
CDR3: CASSGSGLEAFF

J: TRBJ1-1
size: once
D: .
V: TRBV7-2
DNA: TGTGCCAGCAGCTCGGACAGTCGCACTGAAGCTTTCTTT
CDR3: CASSSDSRTEAFF

J: TRBJ2-6
size: .
D: .
V: TRBV28
DNA: .
CDR3: CASSLAQAGANVLTF

J: TRBJ1-1
size: few
D: .
V: TRBV11-3
DNA: TGTGCCAGCAGCACAGGGCCCGGGACTGAAGCTTTCTTT
CDR3: CASSTGPGTEAFF

J: TRBJ2-7
size: .
D: TRBD2
V: TRBV9
DNA: TGTGCCAGCAGCGGGGAGGGGTACGAGCAGTACTTC
CDR3: CASSGEGYEQYF

J: TRBJ1-5
size: .
D: TRBD1
V: TRBV28
DNA: TGTGCCAGCAGTTTAGCCACAGGGGGTAGGGATCAGCCCCAGCATTTT
CDR3: CASSLATGGRDQPQHF

J: TRBJ1-2
size: once
D: TRBD1
V: TRBV9
DNA: TGTGCCAGCAGCCTCGGGACAGCTCCTAACTATGGCTACACCTTC
CDR3: CASSLGTAPNYGYTF

J: TRBJ1-2
size: .
D: TRBD1
V: TRBV5-6
DNA: TGTGCCAGCAGCTCGCGGACAGGGATTTATGGCTACACCTTC
CDR3: CASSSRTGIYGYTF

J: TRBJ2-1
size: .
D: .
V: TRBV7-8
DNA: TGTGCCAGCAGCCCGCGACGGATAGGGGCCACCTACAATGAGCAGTTCTTC
CDR3: CASSPRRIGATYNEQFF

J: TRBJ2-5
size: .
D: .
V: TRBV5-4
DNA: TGTGCCAGCAGCTTGAAAGGGGTAGAGACCCAGTACTTC
CDR3: CASSLKGVETQYF

J: TRBJ1-1
size: few
D: .
V: TRBV5-8
DNA: TGTGCCAGCAGCGAAGATCGAGTAATTGAAGCTTTCTTT
CDR3: CASSEDRVIEAFF

J: TRBJ1-1
size: .
D: TRBD1
V: TRBV6-5
DNA: TGTGCCAGCAGCCTCCCGGGACAGGGGGGGGAAGCTTTCTTT
CDR3: CASSLPGQGGEAFF

J: TRBJ2-3
size: .
D: .
V: TRBV30
DNA: TGTGCCTGGAGTAAGGCCTCGAGAGGAGATACGCAGTATTTT
CDR3: CAWSKASRGDTQYF

J: TRBJ2-3
size: .
D: TRBD2
V: TRBV6-1
DNA: TGTGCCAGCAGACAACTAGCGGGGGGTGGAGATACGCAGTATTTT
CDR3: CASRQLAGGGDTQYF

J: TRBJ1-5
size: .
D: .
V: TRBV27
DNA: TGTGCCAGCACCCCGGATCACCCGGGTCAGCCCCAGCATTTT
CDR3: CASTPDHPGQPQHF

J: TRBJ2-7
size: .
D: .
V: TRBV25-1
DNA: TGTGCCAGCAGTGTAACAGGGACATACGAGCAGTACTTC
CDR3: CASSVTGTYEQYF

J: TRBJ2-3
size: .
D: TRBD2
V: TRBV27
DNA: TGTGCCACCATGAAGACTAGCGGGGGTTACGATACGCAGTATTTT
CDR3: CATMKTSGGYDTQYF

J: TRBJ2-2
size: once
D: .
V: TRBV27
DNA: TGTGCCAGTTCCAGCCCGACAGAAACGAACACCGGGGAGCTGTTTTTT
CDR3: CASSSPTETNTGELFF

J: TRBJ2-5
size: once
D: .
V: TRBV18
DNA: TGTGCCAGCTCAGTAGCGCTTCAAGAGACCCAGTACTTC
CDR3: CASSVALQETQYF